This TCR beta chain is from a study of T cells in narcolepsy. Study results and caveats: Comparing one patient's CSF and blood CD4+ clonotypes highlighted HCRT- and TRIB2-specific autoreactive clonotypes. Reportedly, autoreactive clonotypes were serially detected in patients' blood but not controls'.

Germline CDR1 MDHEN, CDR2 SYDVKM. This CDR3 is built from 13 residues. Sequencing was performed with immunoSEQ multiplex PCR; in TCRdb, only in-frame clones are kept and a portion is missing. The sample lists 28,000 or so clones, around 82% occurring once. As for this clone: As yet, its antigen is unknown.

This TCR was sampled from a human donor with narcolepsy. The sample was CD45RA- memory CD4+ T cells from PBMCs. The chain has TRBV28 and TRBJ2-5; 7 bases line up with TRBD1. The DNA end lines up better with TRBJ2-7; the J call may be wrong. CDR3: CASRPTGTYEQYF. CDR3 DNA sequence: TGTGCCAGCAGGCCGACAGGGACCTACGAGCAGTACTTC.